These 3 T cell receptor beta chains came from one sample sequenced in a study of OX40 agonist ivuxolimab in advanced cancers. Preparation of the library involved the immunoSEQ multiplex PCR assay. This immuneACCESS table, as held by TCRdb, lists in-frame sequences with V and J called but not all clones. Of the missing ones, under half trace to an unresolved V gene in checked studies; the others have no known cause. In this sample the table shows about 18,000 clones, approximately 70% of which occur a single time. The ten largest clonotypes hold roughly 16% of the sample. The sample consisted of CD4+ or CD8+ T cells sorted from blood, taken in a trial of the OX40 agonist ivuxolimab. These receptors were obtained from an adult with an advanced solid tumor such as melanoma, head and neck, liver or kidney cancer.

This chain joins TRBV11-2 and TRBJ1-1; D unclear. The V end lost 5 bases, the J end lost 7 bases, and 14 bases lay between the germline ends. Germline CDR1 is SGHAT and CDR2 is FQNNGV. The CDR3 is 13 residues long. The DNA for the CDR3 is TGTGCCAGCAGCCCACCGCCGGGCCTTGAAGCTTTCTTT. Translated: CASSPPPGLEAFF.

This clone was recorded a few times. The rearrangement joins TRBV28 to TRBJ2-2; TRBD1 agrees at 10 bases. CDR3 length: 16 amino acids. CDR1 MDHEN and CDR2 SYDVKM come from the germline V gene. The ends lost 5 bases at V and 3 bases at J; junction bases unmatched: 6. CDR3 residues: CASSQWTGGDTGELFF. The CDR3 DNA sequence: TGTGCCAGCAGTCAATGGACAGGGGGGGACACCGGGGAGCTGTTTTTT.

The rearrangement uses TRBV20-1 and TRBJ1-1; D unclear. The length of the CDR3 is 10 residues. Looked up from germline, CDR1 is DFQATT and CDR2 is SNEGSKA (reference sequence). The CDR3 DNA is TGCAGCTCCCTTTTGACTGAAGCTTTCTTT. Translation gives CSSLLTEAFF.